These 2 T cell receptor beta chains were sequenced from one sample in a study of blood T cell repertoires in COVID-19. Produced via immunoSEQ multiplex PCR; TCRdb's table is partial and in-frame only. Seen here are some 70,000 clones, 87% observed once, and the top ten hold around 6.7%. Input material: peripheral blood. Receptor source: a man aged 50 or older with active COVID-19.

The chain links TRBV6-2 or TRBV6-3 to TRBJ2-1, with D perhaps matching TRBD1 (6 bases). Germline CDR1 MNHEY, CDR2 SVGEGT. V was pared by 2 bases and J by 2 bases, with 10 bases between. The CDR3 has 15 amino acids. CDR3 nucleotide sequence: TGTGCCAGCAGTTACCGGACAGCAACCTACAATGAGCAGTTCTTC. This encodes CASSYRTATYNEQFF.

This chain links TRBV7-2 with TRBJ2-7, with D possibly matching TRBD2 (6 bases). The CDR3 consists of 15 residues. Germline V gene lookup returns CDR1 SGHTA and CDR2 FQGNSA. Trimming took off 5 bases at V and 1 base at J, with 15 bases between the two ends. The DNA of the CDR3 is TGTGCCAGCAGCCTCAGAGGAGGAGGGTCCTACGAGCAGTACTTC. As protein: CASSLRGGGSYEQYF.